A selection of T cell receptor beta chains follows, all from one sample in a study of blood T cell repertoires in COVID-19. TCRdb's copy holds only in-frame clones and misses some; the assay was immunoSEQ multiplex PCR. The sample contains about 380,000 clones, around nine tenths of which appear only once. The sample taken for sequencing was PBMCs or T cells enriched from blood (not recorded which). Every receptor here comes from a woman aged 18 to 35 who had recovered from COVID-19. Each CDR3 is given with its conserved first and last residue. A D gene is named only where the DNA matches it firmly. Size values are once, few and many counts, or a class for expanded clones, and some rows have none.

v_gene	d_gene	j_gene	abundance	CDR3aa	CDR3nt
TRBV6-4	.	TRBJ1-5	.	CASSKDGGNQPQHF	TGTGCCAGCTCCAAGGACGGGGGCAATCAGCCCCAGCATTTT
TRBV12-3/TRBV12-4	.	TRBJ1-5	.	CAIRRGSNQPQHF	TGTGCCATAAGGAGGGGTAGCAATCAGCCCCAGCATTTT
TRBV5-1	TRBD2	TRBJ2-3	.	CASSSGGLEHYF	TGCGCCAGCAGCTCGGGGGGACTCGAACACTATTTT
TRBV6-2/TRBV6-3	TRBD2	TRBJ2-1	few	CASSLAGRYNEQFF	TGTGCCAGCAGCCTAGCGGGCCGTTACAATGAGCAGTTCTTC
TRBV7-2	.	TRBJ1-2	.	CASRPRGRRRESYTF	TGTGCCAGCAGACCACGGGGGAGGAGACGCGAAAGCTACACCTTC
TRBV15	TRBD2	TRBJ2-1	.	CATSRDGLWTSSSYNEQFF	TGTGCCACCAGCAGAGATGGCCTATGGACTAGTAGCTCCTACAATGAGCAGTTCTTC
TRBV2	.	TRBJ1-1	.	CASRKNLQRDTEAFF	TGTGCCAGCAGAAAAAATCTACAGAGGGACACTGAAGCTTTCTTT
TRBV6-2/TRBV6-3	.	TRBJ1-1	.	CASSRNTEAFF	TGTGCCAGCAGTCGGAACACTGAAGCTTTCTTT
TRBV7-3	TRBD2	TRBJ2-3	.	CASSSLGGGGTDTQYF	TGTGCCAGCAGCTCCCTCGGCGGGGGGGGCACAGATACGCAGTATTTT
TRBV5-1	.	TRBJ1-2	.	CASRASYGYTF	TGCGCCAGCAGGGCCTCCTATGGCTACACCTTC
TRBV10-3	.	TRBJ1-1	.	CAIRFDGSNTEAFF	TGTGCCATCAGGTTTGATGGGAGTAACACTGAAGCTTTCTTT
TRBV19	.	TRBJ1-5	.	CASSLNSYSNQPQHF	TGTGCCAGTAGTCTCAACAGTTATAGCAATCAGCCCCAGCATTTT
TRBV29-1	TRBD1	TRBJ1-1	once	CSVVLQKTGKGDTEAFF	TGCAGCGTTGTCCTTCAAAAGACAGGGAAGGGGGACACTGAAGCTTTCTTT
TRBV27	TRBD1	TRBJ2-1	few	CASSLLGQYNEQFF	TGTGCCAGCAGTTTACTGGGACAGTACAATGAGCAGTTCTTC
TRBV6-2/TRBV6-3	TRBD2	TRBJ2-3	.	CASSYEVAGVDTQYF	TGTGCCAGCAGTTACGAAGTTGCGGGGGTCGATACGCAGTATTTT